This entry lists 10 T cell receptor beta chains sequenced from one sample in a study of radiotherapy plus CTLA-4 blockade in lung cancer. Profiling relied on immunoSEQ multiplex PCR, and the TCRdb table lists in-frame clones only, not all of them. The data hold about 88,000 clones, with about two thirds observed a single time. The input for sequencing was peripheral blood, taken from a patient treated with radiotherapy plus ipilimumab. Receptors originate from a human donor with non-small cell lung cancer that progressed on radiotherapy plus ipilimumab.

V and J are TRBV29-1 and TRBJ2-7; 9 bases match TRBD1. The V gene's germline CDR1 is SQVTM and CDR2 ANQGSEA. The junction had 11 bases not matched to a gene; V was cut back by 5 bases and J by 6 bases. CDR3 size: 14 residues. The CDR3 region has the DNA TGCAGCGTTTCTACCGGGACAGGGACCCGCGAGCAGTACTTC. The encoded protein is CSVSTGTGTREQYF.

The chain uses TRBV9 and TRBJ1-1; D uncertain. The V end lost 0 bases, the J end lost 5 bases, and 8 bases lay between the germline ends. The CDR3 contains 13 residues. Looked up from germline, CDR1 is SGDLS and CDR2 is YYNGEE. In DNA form, the CDR3 reads TGTGCCAGCAGCGTAGGCTTTGGAACTGAAGCTTTCTTT. Translating it yields CASSVGFGTEAFF. Drawing the rest from reference TRBV9 and TRBJ1-1, the complete variable domain is DSGVTQTPKHLITATGQRVTLRCSPRSGDLSVYWYQQSLDQGLQFLIQYYNGEERAKGNILERFSAQQFPDLHSELNLSSLELGDSALYFCASSVGFGTEAFFGQGTRLTVV.

The V and J genes are TRBV29-1 and TRBJ2-3; a possible D gene is TRBD2 (6 bases). This CDR3 spans 14 amino acids. V dropped 8 bases and J dropped 4 bases, with 19 bases sitting between them. Germline assignment: CDR1 SQVTM and CDR2 ANQGSEA. In DNA, the CDR3 is TGCAGCACTCCCGGGAGCCCGGGGGCAGATACGCAGTATTTT. It yields the protein CSTPGSPGADTQYF.

The chain carries TRBV10-3 and TRBJ2-3; D perhaps matches TRBD1 (5 bases). CDR3 length: 16 amino acids. CDR1 is ENHRY, CDR2 SYGVKD, per germline. Trimming removed 0 bases at V and 0 bases at J, with 10 bases between. The CDR3 is CAISESKTASTDTQYF. CDR3 bases: TGTGCCATCAGTGAGTCGAAGACAGCTAGCACAGATACGCAGTATTTT.

This chain links TRBV5-5 with TRBJ2-5; D uncertain. The germline V and J ends were trimmed by 6 bases and 4 bases, with 13 bases remaining between them. Germline-derived CDR1 and CDR2 are SGHKS and YYEKEE (reference sequence). The CDR3 totals 13 residues. For the CDR3, the DNA is TGTGCCAGCACATGGCGGCCTCCAGAGACCCAGTACTTC. Translating gives CASTWRPPETQYF.

Of note for this clone: This same CDR3 is encoded by further DNA sequences in the sample. This chain connects TRBV2 to TRBJ2-3; no reliable D call. The V gene lost 8 bases and the J gene lost 2 bases, with 2 bases spanning the gap. Per the germline V gene, CDR1 is SNHLY and CDR2 is FYNNEI. This CDR3 spans 10 amino acids. CDR3 bases: TGTGCCAGCCTCACAGATACGCAGTATTTT. Translated, it gives CASLTDTQYF.

This clone was seen a handful of times. The chain links TRBV10-3 to TRBJ2-2; weak D call: TRBD1 (6 bases). The CDR3 is 14 amino acids. V lost 3 bases to trimming and J lost 6 bases, with 11 bases between them. Germline loops: CDR1 ENHRY, CDR2 SYGVKD. DNA for the CDR3: TGTGCCATCAGTGAAGGGGGTCTGGCCGGGGAGCTGTTTTTT. The encoded protein is CAISEGGLAGELFF.

This rearrangement joins TRBV28 to TRBJ1-4, with D unresolved. The V end lost 9 bases, the J end lost 8 bases, and 28 bases lay between the germline ends. Germline V gene data show CDR1 as MDHEN and CDR2 as SYDVKM. The CDR3 runs to 17 residues. CDR3 DNA sequence: TGTGCCAGTTCAGAGCTTGGAGAGACCCTTAACCGGGAAAAACTGTTTTTT. This encodes CASSELGETLNREKLFF.

V usage is TRBV11-2 and J usage is TRBJ2-7; no clear D gene. Germline-derived CDR1 and CDR2 are SGHAT and FQNNGV. The CDR3 sequence is 13 residues long. Trimming stripped 5 bases from V and 6 bases from J, with 14 bases between. The DNA for the CDR3 is TGTGCCAGCAGCGATAGAGTCTTGGGCGAGCAGTACTTC. This sequence encodes CASSDRVLGEQYF.

This clone was observed a single time. The V and J genes are TRBV9 and TRBJ2-5, with 9 bases fitting TRBD2. Trimming removed 0 bases from V and 5 bases from J; junction bases left unmatched: 8. This CDR3 spans 16 amino acids. Germline loops: CDR1 SGDLS, CDR2 YYNGEE. The CDR3 DNA reads as TGTGCCAGCAGCGTAGCGGGCGGGGGGGGGAAGGAGACCCAGTACTTC. As protein: CASSVAGGGGKETQYF.